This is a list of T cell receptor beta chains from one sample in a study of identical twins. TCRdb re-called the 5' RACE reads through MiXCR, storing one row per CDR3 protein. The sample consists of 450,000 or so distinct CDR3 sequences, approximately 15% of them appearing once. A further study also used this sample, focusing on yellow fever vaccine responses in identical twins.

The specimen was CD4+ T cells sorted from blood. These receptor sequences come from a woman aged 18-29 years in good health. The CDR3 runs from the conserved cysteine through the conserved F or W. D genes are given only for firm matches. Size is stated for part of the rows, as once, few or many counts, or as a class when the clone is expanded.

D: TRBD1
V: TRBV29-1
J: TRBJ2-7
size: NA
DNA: TGCAGCGTTAGGGACAGGACCTACGAGCAGTACTTC
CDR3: CSVRDRTYEQYF

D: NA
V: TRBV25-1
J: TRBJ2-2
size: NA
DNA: TGTGCCAGCAGCCCAGACAGTTACACCGGGGAGCTGTTTTTT
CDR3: CASSPDSYTGELFF

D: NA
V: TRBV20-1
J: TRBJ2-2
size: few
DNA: TGCAGTGCTAGAGCTGGGAACCCAGAACTGAACACCGGGGAGCTGTTTTTT
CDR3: CSARAGNPELNTGELFF

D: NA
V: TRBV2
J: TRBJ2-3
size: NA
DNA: TGTGCCAGCAGTGAGGAGAGTAACATGCGCGCAGATACGCAGTATTTT
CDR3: CASSEESNMRADTQYF

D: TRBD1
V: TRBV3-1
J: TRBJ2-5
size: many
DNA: TGTGCCAGCAGCCGGTGGGACAGGGCGTACCAAGAGACCCAGTACTTC
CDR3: CASSRWDRAYQETQYF

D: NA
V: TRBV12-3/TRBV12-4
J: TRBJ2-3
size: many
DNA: TGTGCCAGCTTAAGGATGAGCACAGATACGCAGTATTTT
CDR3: CASLRMSTDTQYF

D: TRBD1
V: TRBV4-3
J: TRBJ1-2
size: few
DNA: TGCGCCAGCAGCCGAGATACAGGGGGCGGATATGGCTACACCTTC
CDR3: CASSRDTGGGYGYTF

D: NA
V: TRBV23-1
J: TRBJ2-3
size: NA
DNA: TGCGCCAGCAGTCAATCCCGCCCCAGGAAGTATTTT
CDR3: CASSQSRPRKYF

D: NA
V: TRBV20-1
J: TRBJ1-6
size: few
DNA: TGCAGTGCTAGACCAGGAGGGGATAATTCACCCCTCCACTTT
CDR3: CSARPGGDNSPLHF

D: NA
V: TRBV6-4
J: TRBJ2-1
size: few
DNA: TGTGCCAGCAGTGACTCTGGGCGGGAATACAATGAGCAGTTCTTC
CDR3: CASSDSGREYNEQFF

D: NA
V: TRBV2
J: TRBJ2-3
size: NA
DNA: TGTGCCAGCAGTTCCGGACCCAATCCTAGCACAGATACGCAGTATTTT
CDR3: CASSSGPNPSTDTQYF

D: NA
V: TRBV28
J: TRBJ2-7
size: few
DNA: TGTGCCAGCAGTTTTTCCCGGGGCTCCTACGAGCAGTACTTC
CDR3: CASSFSRGSYEQYF

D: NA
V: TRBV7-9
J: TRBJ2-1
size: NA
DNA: TGTGCCAGCAGCCGCCTAGAGCAGGGCCATAACAATGAGCAGTTCTTC
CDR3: CASSRLEQGHNNEQFF

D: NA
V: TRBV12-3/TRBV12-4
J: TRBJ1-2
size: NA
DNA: TGTGCCAGCAGTTTACAGGGTAATGGCTACACCTTC
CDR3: CASSLQGNGYTF

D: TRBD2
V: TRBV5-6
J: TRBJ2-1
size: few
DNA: TGTGCCAGCAGCGGACTAGCGGGAGGGCCCACCTACAATGAGCAGTTCTTC
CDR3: CASSGLAGGPTYNEQFF

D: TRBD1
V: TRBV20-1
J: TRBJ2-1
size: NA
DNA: TGCAGTGCTAGAGAGAACAGGGGTTCCTACAATGAGCAGTTCTTC
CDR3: CSARENRGSYNEQFF

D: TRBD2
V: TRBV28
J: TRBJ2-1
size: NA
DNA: TGTGCCAGTGGAGCGGGATCCTACAATGAGCAGTTCTTC
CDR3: CASGAGSYNEQFF

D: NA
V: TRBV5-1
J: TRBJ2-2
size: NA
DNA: TGCGCCAGCAGCTCCTATCTCTTTGACACCGGGGAGCTGTTTTTT
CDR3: CASSSYLFDTGELFF

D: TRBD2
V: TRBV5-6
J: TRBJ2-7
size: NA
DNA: TGTGCCAGCAGCTCGGGACTAGCGGGAGGTTACTACGAGCAGTACTTC
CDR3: CASSSGLAGGYYEQYF

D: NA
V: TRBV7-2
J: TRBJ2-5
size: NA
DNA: TGTGCCAGCAGCTTAGAGCGTAGCAGGGCCCGAGAGACCCAGTACTTC
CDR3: CASSLERSRARETQYF

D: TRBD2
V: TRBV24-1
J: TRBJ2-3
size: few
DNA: TGTGCCACCAGTGACTCCGGACTAGCCGCAGATACGCAGTATTTT
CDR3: CATSDSGLAADTQYF

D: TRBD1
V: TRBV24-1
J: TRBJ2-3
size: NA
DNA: TGTGCCACCAGTGAAACAGGGGCAGGCACAGATACGCAGTATTTT
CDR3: CATSETGAGTDTQYF

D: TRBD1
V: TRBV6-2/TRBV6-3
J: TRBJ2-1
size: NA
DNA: TGTGCCAGCAGAATTGACAGGGCTGGCAATGAGCAGTTCTTC
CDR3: CASRIDRAGNEQFF

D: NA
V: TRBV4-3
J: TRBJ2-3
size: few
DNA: TGCGCCAGCAGCCAGTCGGTGGCGGGTACGCAGTATTTT
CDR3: CASSQSVAGTQYF

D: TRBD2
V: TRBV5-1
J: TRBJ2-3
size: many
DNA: TGTGCCAGCAGCTTAGGACTAGCGGGGAGCACAGATACGCAGTATTTT
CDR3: CASSLGLAGSTDTQYF

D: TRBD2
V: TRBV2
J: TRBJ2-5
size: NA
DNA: TGTGCCAGCGCCAAGGAGCGGGGGGTAATGGAGACCCAGTACTTC
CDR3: CASAKERGVMETQYF

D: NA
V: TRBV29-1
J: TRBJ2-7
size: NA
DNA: TGCAGCGTAGGGCCAGGCCCTTACGAGCAGTACTTC
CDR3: CSVGPGPYEQYF

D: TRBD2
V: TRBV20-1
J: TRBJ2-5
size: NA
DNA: TGCAGTGCCCAAGGGGAGGGGCTGGGTTGGGAGACCCAGTACTTC
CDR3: CSAQGEGLGWETQYF

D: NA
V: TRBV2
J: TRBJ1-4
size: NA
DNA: TGTGCCAGCAGGAGGTTTGCAACTAATGAAAAACTGTTTTTT
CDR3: CASRRFATNEKLFF

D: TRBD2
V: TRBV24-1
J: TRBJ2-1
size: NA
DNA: TGTGCCACCAGTGATTTTTCTTTGGGACTAACAAACAATGAGCAGTTCTTC
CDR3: CATSDFSLGLTNNEQFF

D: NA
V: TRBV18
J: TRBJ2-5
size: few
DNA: TGTGCCAGCTCAGTCAACAGGGAACAGACCCAGTACTTC
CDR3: CASSVNREQTQYF

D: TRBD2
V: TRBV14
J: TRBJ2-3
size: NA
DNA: TGTGCCAGCAGCCAACAAGAAGCGGGGAGGCACCGTGATTACCGCACAGATACGCAGTATTTT
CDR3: CASSQQEAGRHRDYRTDTQYF

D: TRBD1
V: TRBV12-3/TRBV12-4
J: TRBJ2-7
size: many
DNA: TGTGCCAGCAGTACTTTACAGGGGGCAGAGCAGTACTTC
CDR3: CASSTLQGAEQYF

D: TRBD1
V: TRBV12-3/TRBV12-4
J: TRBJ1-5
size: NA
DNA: TGTGCCAGCAGTTTAGGACAGGGGGCGAGTAGCAATCAGCCCCAGCATTTT
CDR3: CASSLGQGASSNQPQHF

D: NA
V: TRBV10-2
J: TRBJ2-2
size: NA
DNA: TGCGCCAGCAGTGAGTCCCGAGGCCTCGCGAACACCGGGGAGCTGTTTTTT
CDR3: CASSESRGLANTGELFF

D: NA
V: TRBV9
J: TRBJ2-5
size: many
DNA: TGTGCCAGCAGCGTAACAGGGAGGGAGACCCAGTACTTC
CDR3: CASSVTGRETQYF

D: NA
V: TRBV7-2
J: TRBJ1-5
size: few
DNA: TGTGCCAGCAGCTTGCGACTTAGCAATCAGCCCCAGCATTTT
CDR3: CASSLRLSNQPQHF

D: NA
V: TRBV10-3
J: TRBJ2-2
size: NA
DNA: TGTGCCATCAGTGAGCAGGGGCCGGACACCGGGGAGCTGTTTTTT
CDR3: CAISEQGPDTGELFF

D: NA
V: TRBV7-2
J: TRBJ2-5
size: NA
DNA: TGTGCCAGCAGCTTAGCGCTTGGACGGGGCAGGGAGACCCAGTACTTC
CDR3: CASSLALGRGRETQYF

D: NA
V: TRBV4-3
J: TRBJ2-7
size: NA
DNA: TGCGCCAGCAGCCAAGCCACCACCAGCACGACCTACGAGCAGTACTTC
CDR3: CASSQATTSTTYEQYF

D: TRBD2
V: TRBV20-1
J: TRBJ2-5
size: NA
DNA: TGCAGTGCTGGACTAGCGGAAAGGGGAGAGACCCAGTACTTC
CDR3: CSAGLAERGETQYF

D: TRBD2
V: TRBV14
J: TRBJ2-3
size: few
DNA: TGTGCCAGCAGCCAAGATCGACGACTAGCGGGAGGCACAGATACGCAGTATTTT
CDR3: CASSQDRRLAGGTDTQYF

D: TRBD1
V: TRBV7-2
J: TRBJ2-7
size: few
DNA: TGTGCCAGCAGCCCAAGGACAGGGTTGTACGAGCAGTACTTC
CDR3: CASSPRTGLYEQYF

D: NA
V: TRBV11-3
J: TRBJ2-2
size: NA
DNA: TGTGCCAGCAGCTCGAACAGGGATCCCGGGGAGCTGTTTTTT
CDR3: CASSSNRDPGELFF

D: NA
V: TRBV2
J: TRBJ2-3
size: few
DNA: TGTGCCAGCAAGGTGGACTACACAGATACGCAGTATTTT
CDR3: CASKVDYTDTQYF

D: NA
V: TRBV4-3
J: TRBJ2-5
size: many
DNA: TGCGCCAGCAGCCAAGGGAATGGCGTCAAAGAGACCCAGTACTTC
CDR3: CASSQGNGVKETQYF

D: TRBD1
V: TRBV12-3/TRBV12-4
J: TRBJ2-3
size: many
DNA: TGTGCCAGCAGTTCCCGACAGGGCAGCACAGATACGCAGTATTTT
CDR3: CASSSRQGSTDTQYF

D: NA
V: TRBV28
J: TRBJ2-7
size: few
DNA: TGTGCCAGCAGTGCCGGAAAAATTTACGAGCAGTACTTC
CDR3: CASSAGKIYEQYF

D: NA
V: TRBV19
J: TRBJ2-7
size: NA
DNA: TGTGCCAGTAGTATAGGGGTGTTTCGGCGGCAGGGCGCCTACGAGCAGTACTTC
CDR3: CASSIGVFRRQGAYEQYF

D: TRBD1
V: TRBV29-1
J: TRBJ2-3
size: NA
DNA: TGCAGCGCTCCTTGGACAGGGGTTACAGATACGCAGTATTTT
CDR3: CSAPWTGVTDTQYF

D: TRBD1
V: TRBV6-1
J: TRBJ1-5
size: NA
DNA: TGTGCCAGCGGACGGACAGGGGATCAGCCCCAGCATTTT
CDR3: CASGRTGDQPQHF

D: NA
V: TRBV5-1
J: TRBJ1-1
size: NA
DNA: TGCGCCAGCAGCTTGAGGGTAGTTGAAGTGAACACTGAAGCTTTCTTT
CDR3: CASSLRVVEVNTEAFF

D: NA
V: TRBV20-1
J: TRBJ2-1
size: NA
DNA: TGCAGTGCTAGAGTTAGGACTCTTCCATCCTACAATGAGCAGTTCTTC
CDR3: CSARVRTLPSYNEQFF

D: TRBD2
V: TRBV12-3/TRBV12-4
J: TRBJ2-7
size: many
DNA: TGTGCCAGCAGCTTAGCGGGGGGGACCTCGTACGAGCAGTACTTC
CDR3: CASSLAGGTSYEQYF

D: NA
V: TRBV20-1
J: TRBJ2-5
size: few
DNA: TGCAGTGTCAGCCCGCAAGAGACCCAGTACTTC
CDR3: CSVSPQETQYF

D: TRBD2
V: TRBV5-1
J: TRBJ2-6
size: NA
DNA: TGCGCCAGCAGCCGGGAAGGCGGGGGTAGGGCCAACGTCCTGACTTTC
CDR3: CASSREGGGRANVLTF

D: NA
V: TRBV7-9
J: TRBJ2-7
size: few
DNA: TGTGCCAGCAGCTTAGGGGGCAGGGTGAGCTCCTACGAGCAGTACTTC
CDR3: CASSLGGRVSSYEQYF

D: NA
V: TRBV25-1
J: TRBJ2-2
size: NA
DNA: TGTGCCAGCAGTTCCTTCTTGTTGAACACCGGGGAGCTGTTTTTT
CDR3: CASSSFLLNTGELFF

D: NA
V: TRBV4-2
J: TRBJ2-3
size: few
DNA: TGTGCCAGCAGCCAAAATAGGGTGGCAGATACGCAGTATTTT
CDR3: CASSQNRVADTQYF